Sequencing of this TCR beta chain was carried out in a study of T-cell reconstitution after alpha-beta-depleted transplantation in children. J gave up 2 bases and V 4 bases, and 10 bases lay outside the gene matches. Germline CDR1 is MGHRA and CDR2 is YSYEKL. The CDR3 contains 18 residues. Unique molecular identifiers tagged the TCRbeta library. TCRdb itself ran the PCR reads through MiXCR, one entry per CDR3 protein. The repertoire holds around 300,000 distinct CDR3 sequences, with approximately 20% as singletons. The J gene is TRBJ2-5, the V gene TRBV4-1; TRBD2 agrees at 13 bases. The clonotype originates from a male patient younger than 18 who had a stem cell transplant for acute lymphoblastic leukemia, so the T cells may come from the graft donor. Here the sequenced sample was PBMCs, mostly from graft donor cells, taken 180 days after TCRalphabeta/CD19-depleted stem cell transplant. CDR3 coding DNA: TGCGCCAGCAGCCGCAGGACTAGCGGGAGTGGGGGACAAGAGACCCAGTACTTC. It is translated as CASSRRTSGSGGQETQYF.